Detailed here is one T cell receptor (beta chain). The antigen remains undetermined. This entry is derived from a study of T cell responses to AZD1222 COVID-19 vaccine. Data came from immunoSEQ multiplex PCR; TCRdb stores just in-frame clones and leaves some out. The sample lists about 160,000 clones; 90% to 95% were seen once. Study results and limitations: The sample set comprised mostly white British donors with more females, and clonal diversity was possibly underestimated. Only five or six AZD1222 recipients tested seropositive at baseline.

The CDR3 totals 15 residues. The V gene's germline CDR1 is MNHEY and CDR2 SVGAGI. V dropped 8 bases and J dropped 7; count of bases not matched to a gene: 12. This clonotype originated in an adult in good health. The specimen comprised peripheral blood, sampled on day 0 of AZD1222 vaccination. This chain links TRBV6-5 with TRBJ2-5; the match to TRBD1 covers 11 bases. The chain's CDR3 is CASSGTGGVGRTQYF. The DNA for the CDR3 is TGTGCCAGCTCCGGGACAGGGGGAGTCGGGAGGACCCAGTACTTC.